A single sample gave rise to the 9 T cell receptor beta chains below, sequenced in a study of blood T cell repertoires in COVID-19. Assay: immunoSEQ multiplex PCR; the TCRdb copy retains only in-frame clones and omits some. The sample holds about 120,000 clones, 84% seen once. The source material was PBMCs or T cells enriched from blood (not recorded which). The source of these receptors is a woman aged 25-40 years who had recovered from COVID-19.

The J gene is TRBJ2-7, the V gene TRBV5-1; D might be TRBD2 (6 bases). The CDR3 runs 15 residues. Trimming took off 4 bases at V and 3 bases at J, with 17 bases between the two ends. From germline, CDR1 is SGHRS and CDR2 YFSETQ. DNA for the CDR3: TGCGCCAGCAGCCCCCATAGCGGAGGGGTCTACGAGCAGTACTTC. Translation: CASSPHSGGVYEQYF.

The chain carries TRBV3-1 (or the pseudogene TRBV3-2) and TRBJ2-7; 9 bases align to TRBD2. Germline trimming cut 4 bases from V and 5 bases from J; bases unmatched to any gene: 21. Looked up from germline, CDR1 is LGHDT and CDR2 is YNNKEL (reference sequence). The length of the CDR3 is 19 residues. This CDR3 reads CASSLLGAVVAGVGNEQYF. The CDR3 DNA sequence: TGTGCCAGCAGCCTCCTAGGGGCGGTAGTAGCGGGAGTAGGCAACGAGCAGTACTTC.

This clone turned up a few times. The chain combines TRBV7-9 with TRBJ2-2; D is uncertain. The CDR3 extends over 15 amino acids. V gave up 2 bases and J gave up 6 bases, with 13 bases separating them. The germline CDR1 and CDR2 sequences are SEHNR and FQNEAQ (reference sequence). The CDR3 region has the DNA TGTGCCAGCAGCTTAAGTAGTAAATTAGCCGGGGAGCTGTTTTTT. Protein: CASSLSSKLAGELFF.

The rearrangement uses TRBV30 and TRBJ2-5; 10 bases fit TRBD2. The CDR3 spans 14 residues. The germline gives CDR1 GTSNPN, CDR2 SVGIG (reference sequence). Trimming cost V 4 bases and J 6 bases; bases outside gene matches: 8. CDR3 loop: CAWTPSGSLKTQYF. The CDR3 DNA is TGTGCCTGGACTCCTAGCGGGAGTCTAAAGACCCAGTACTTC.

J is TRBJ2-5 and V is TRBV3-1 (or the pseudogene TRBV3-2); 10 bases match TRBD2. Germline loops: CDR1 LGHDT, CDR2 YNNKEL (reference sequence). This CDR3 has 18 residues. The J segment lost 3 bases and the V segment lost 0 bases, leaving 10 bases of the junction unmatched. CDR3 sequence reads: CASSQDGSGRASEETQYF. CDR3 bases: TGTGCCAGCAGCCAAGATGGGAGCGGGAGGGCGTCAGAAGAGACCCAGTACTTC.

The genes are TRBV28 and TRBJ2-7; possibly TRBD1 for D (6 bases). The germline gives CDR1 MDHEN, CDR2 SYDVKM. This CDR3 contains 12 residues. Trimming removed 5 bases at V and 6 bases at J, with 11 bases between. The CDR3: CASSPRGVEQYF. CDR3 bases: TGTGCCAGCAGTCCCAGGGGTGTCGAGCAGTACTTC.

The rearrangement uses TRBV6-2 or TRBV6-3 and TRBJ2-1; TRBD1 matches 11 bases. J gave up 8 bases and V 4 bases, and 4 bases lay outside the gene matches. This CDR3 contains 14 residues. Per the germline V gene, CDR1 is MNHEY and CDR2 is SVGEGT. DNA of the CDR3: TGTGCCAGCAGTTGGGACAGGGGGATGTATGAGCAGTTCTTC. Protein sequence: CASSWDRGMYEQFF.

The chain is built from TRBV6-5 and TRBJ1-5; D is perhaps TRBD1 (5 bases). Deletions cut 7 bases from V and 2 bases from J, with 12 bases between. The germline gives CDR1 MNHEY, CDR2 SVGAGI. This CDR3 has 14 amino acids. In DNA, the CDR3 is TGTGCCAGCACCCTGGCACAGGGCAATCAGCCCCAGCATTTT. Translating it yields CASTLAQGNQPQHF.

This clone was seen more than once but under ten times. This chain joins TRBV7-6 and TRBJ2-2; 8 nucleotides agree with TRBD1. The length of the CDR3 is 14 residues. V lost 5 bases and J lost 6; bases outside the gene matches: 5. Germline lookup yields CDR1 SGHVS and CDR2 FNYEAQ. CDR3 in DNA: TGTGCCAGCAGCCTCGACAGGGGACCCGGGGAGCTGTTTTTT. Translation gives CASSLDRGPGELFF.